This TCR beta chain was found in a study of blood T cell repertoires in COVID-19. Across the study: Whether acute or convalescent, the COVID-19 samples came from the United States, Italy and Spain. PBMCs, B-cell-depleted T cells, or T cells were the source of the cDNA or gDNA that made up the material.

CDR1 and CDR2 (germline): SGHTA, FQGNSA. Trimming stripped 1 base from V and 0 bases from J, with 6 bases between. There are 15 residues in the CDR3. Only in-frame clones appear in the TCRdb table, and some are missing; sequencing was by immunoSEQ multiplex PCR. This sample has about 78,000 clones, with 80% to 95% found just once. Source material: peripheral blood. The TCR was taken from a woman of 80 years or more with acute or convalescent COVID-19. The rearrangement joins TRBV7-2 to TRBJ1-4; D unclear. The DNA of the CDR3 is TGTGCCAGCAGCTTAGTGGCCACAACTAATGAAAAACTGTTTTTT. The encoded protein is CASSLVATTNEKLFF.